The clone carrying this T cell receptor beta chain was picked up many times. Its antigen is still unknown. The CDR3 extends over 15 amino acids. V was pared by 6 bases and J by 0 bases, with 9 bases between. Germline CDR1 MNHEY, CDR2 SVGEGT. This sample stems from a study of blood T cells in healthy people across ages. A second about 6 to 12 cycle PCR used barcoded and J-beta primers. TCRdb ran MiXCR on the 5' RACE reads and lists one entry per CDR3 protein. The sample consists of 600,000 to 1,000,000 distinct CDR3 sequences, 20% to 25% of them appearing once. Regarding the study as a whole: Significant beta diversity loss was already apparent by age approximately 40, declining roughly linearly. When set beside aged donors, long-lived donors presented more naive CD4+ cells and higher diversity.

This sample also belongs to another study, concerning T cells of mothers and their children. According to that study: Added by the second PCR's M1S primer were sample barcodes and 2-4 random nucleotides.

The TCR originated in a boy under 18 in good health. The specimen was blood. The chain joins TRBV6-2 or TRBV6-3 to TRBJ2-6; D possibly corresponds to TRBD2 (6 bases). CDR3 in DNA: TGTGCCAGCAGCGGGCGGGGCTCTGGGGCCAACGTCCTGACTTTC. It codes for CASSGRGSGANVLTF.